This TCR beta chain is drawn from a study of identifying expanded T cells in peripheral blood. General observations from the study: Differentially abundant clones: roughly 1.2 between replicates, 16.4 at roughly 15 days, 19 to 20 at four.

Healthy donors had no documented immune events, such as infections, while sampled. Produced via immunoSEQ multiplex PCR; TCRdb's table is partial and in-frame only. The sample has around 60,000 clones, around 86% seen once. For this clone: Its cognate antigen is unknown.

The V gene's germline CDR1 is MNHEY and CDR2 SVGAGI. The CDR3 consists of 15 residues. The junction had 4 bases not matched to a gene; V was cut back by 0 bases and J by 4 bases. The receptor's source is a person between 18 and 70 years old in good health. J is TRBJ2-7 and V is TRBV6-5; 9 bases are shared with TRBD2. Material for sequencing was blood. In DNA, the CDR3 is TGTGCCAGCAGTTACTCAGCGGGAGGAAGATACGAGCAGTACTTC. This translates into CASSYSAGGRYEQYF.